This TCR beta chain stems from a study of T-cell reconstitution after alpha-beta-depleted transplantation in children. Overall study findings and caveats: T-cell counts and diversity at one year post-transplant came mainly from newly produced T cells. The study reportedly traced alpha-beta T cells about two months after transplant to several hundred expanded graft clones.

Trimming removed 2 bases at V and 6 bases at J, with 8 bases between. This CDR3 spans 12 amino acids. Germline values: CDR1 KGHSH, CDR2 LQKENI. Using unique molecular identifiers, the investigators prepared the TCRbeta library. In TCRdb, the PCR reads were re-called with MiXCR into one record per CDR3 protein. The sample records nearly 350,000 distinct CDR3 sequences, 15% to 20% being singletons. Only a few counts were recorded for this clonotype. Its antigen is not known. This sequence joins TRBV18 and TRBJ2-7; the D gene is possibly TRBD1 (5 bases). This TCR was recovered from a male patient between 2 and 10 years old who had a stem cell transplant for acute lymphoblastic leukemia, so the T cells may come from the graft donor. Material: PBMCs, mostly from graft donor cells, obtained 360 days after TCRalphabeta/CD19-depleted stem cell transplant. The CDR3 DNA reads TGTGCCAGCTCACCATCGCAGGGCGAGCAGTACTTC. It codes for CASSPSQGEQYF.